Listed here are 26 T cell receptor beta chains from one sample, sequenced in a study of T cell responses to AZD1222 COVID-19 vaccine. Produced via immunoSEQ multiplex PCR; TCRdb's table is partial and in-frame only. The data contain some 200,000 clones, approximately 94% of them singletons. The source was peripheral blood, collected on day 0 of MenACWY control vaccination. Receptors were obtained from an adult in good health.

The J gene is TRBJ2-5, the V gene TRBV18; 7 positions match TRBD2. V was clipped by 2 bases and J by 5 bases; unmatched bases: 8. CDR1 is KGHSH and CDR2 is LQKENI in the germline V gene. CDR3 size: 15 residues. CDR3 DNA sequence: TGTGCCAGCTCACCAACTGGCGGGGGTATGGAGACCCAGTACTTC. As protein: CASSPTGGGMETQYF.

The V and J genes are TRBV12-5 and TRBJ1-1; unclear D gene. The CDR3 consists of 14 residues. V lost 1 base and J lost 0, with 6 bases in between. The V gene's germline CDR1 is LGHNT and CDR2 FRNRAP. The CDR3 sequence: CASGLASMNTEAFF. Written as DNA, the CDR3 is TGTGCTAGTGGTTTGGCCTCCATGAACACTGAAGCTTTCTTT. The full variable domain, its missing parts supplied by reference TRBV12-5 and TRBJ1-1, is DARVTQTPRHKVTEMGQEVTMRCQPILGHNTVFWYRQTMMQGLELLAYFRNRAPLDDSGMPKDRFSAEMPDATLATLKIQPSEPRDSAVYFCASGLASMNTEAFFGQGTRLTVV.

V usage is TRBV6-5 and J usage is TRBJ1-5; D possibly corresponds to TRBD1 (5 bases). This CDR3 is built from 13 residues. Germline V CDR1 and CDR2: MNHEY, SVGAGI. Trimming left V 7 bases short and J 4 bases short, with 11 bases between. The CDR3 sequence is CASMGTFNQPQHF. The DNA of the CDR3 is TGTGCCAGCATGGGGACGTTTAATCAGCCCCAGCATTTT.

With respect to this clone: This sample also contains other DNA sequences that code for the same CDR3. The chain links TRBV2 to TRBJ2-7; D is unresolved. Deletions cut 6 bases from V and 0 bases from J, with 6 bases between. The CDR3 consists of 12 residues. Looked up from germline, CDR1 is SNHLY and CDR2 is FYNNEI. The DNA for the CDR3 is TGTGCCAGCAGCTACAGCTCCTACGAGCAGTACTTC. Protein sequence: CASSYSSYEQYF.

The J gene is TRBJ2-1, the V gene TRBV5-4; 7 bases are a match to TRBD2. The CDR3 is 14 amino acids. From germline, CDR1 is SGHNT and CDR2 YYREEE (reference sequence). V was clipped by 4 bases and J by 0 bases; unmatched bases: 1. CDR3 amino acids: CASSRGSSYNEQFF. CDR3 DNA: TGTGCCAGCAGCCGCGGGAGCTCCTACAATGAGCAGTTCTTC.

V and J are TRBV7-2 and TRBJ2-1; D is ambiguous. CDR3 length equals 14 residues. Trimming stripped 6 bases from V and 1 base from J, with 10 bases between. In germline, CDR1 is SGHTA, CDR2 FQGNSA. This CDR3 reads CASRPTDSYNEQFF. The CDR3 DNA reads TGTGCCAGCAGGCCGACCGATTCCTACAATGAGCAGTTCTTC.

The V call is TRBV4-3, the J call TRBJ2-2; 12 positions match TRBD1. J lost 7 bases, V lost 3 bases, and 15 bases had no gene match. Germline assignment: CDR1 LGHNA and CDR2 YSLEER. The CDR3 totals 19 residues. In DNA form, the CDR3 reads TGCGCCAGCAGCCATCCAAGAACCGGGACAGGGGGCGCCGACGGGGAGCTGTTTTTT. Its translation: CASSHPRTGTGGADGELFF.

The CDR3 protein is CASLRTSGGSDTQYF. The DNA of the CDR3 is TGTGCCAGCCTAAGGACTAGCGGGGGGTCAGATACGCAGTATTTT. The genes are TRBV7-2 and TRBJ2-3, with 14 bases lining up with TRBD2. The CDR3 length is 15 residues. Per germline, CDR1 SGHTA and CDR2 FQGNSA. The trim removed 8 bases at V and 4 bases at J, leaving 5 bases unmatched.

About this clone itself: The same CDR3 can be traced to other DNA sequences in this sample. V gene TRBV30 combines with J gene TRBJ2-5; D gene unclear. This CDR3 region has 12 residues. V was cut by 0 bases and J by 5 bases, with 7 bases left in between. Looked up from germline, CDR1 is GTSNPN and CDR2 is SVGIG (reference sequence). CDR3 nucleotides: TGTGCCTGGAGTGTACTTGGGGAGACCCAGTACTTC. Amino acids: CAWSVLGETQYF.

The V gene is TRBV18, the J gene TRBJ2-1; TRBD1 or TRBD2 may be the D gene (6 bases each). V was shortened by 4 bases and J by 4 bases, with 14 bases between the two germline ends. This CDR3 is 15 amino acids long. The V gene's germline CDR1 is KGHSH and CDR2 LQKENI. In nucleotides, the CDR3 is TGTGCCAGCTCACTCGCGGGACAACCATACAATGAGCAGTTCTTC. It specifies CASSLAGQPYNEQFF.

CDR3 loop: CASSQLRGNEQYF. Here the CDR3 DNA reads TGTGCCAGCAGTCAACTAAGGGGGAACGAGCAGTACTTC. This chain connects TRBV12-3 or TRBV12-4 to TRBJ2-7; D is possibly TRBD1 (6 bases). The length of the CDR3 is 13 residues. Deletions cut 5 bases from V and 5 bases from J, with 13 bases between.

The V and J genes are TRBV3-1 (or the pseudogene TRBV3-2) and TRBJ2-5; TRBD2 is a possible D gene (7 bases). This CDR3 is 16 amino acids long. Per germline, CDR1 LGHDT and CDR2 YNNKEL (reference sequence). V gave up 1 base and J gave up 5 bases, with 17 bases separating them. CDR3 protein: CASSQVSRGPAETQYF. In DNA, the CDR3 is TGTGCCAGCAGCCAAGTTTCGCGGGGGCCGGCGGAGACCCAGTACTTC.

This chain connects TRBV5-4 to TRBJ1-5, with unresolved D. The CDR3 length is 16 residues. Germline V gene data show CDR1 as SGHNT and CDR2 as YYREEE (reference sequence). The V and J ends lost 0 bases and 0 bases respectively, with 10 bases between them. The CDR3 here is CASSLGGANSNQPQHF. The CDR3 region has the DNA TGTGCCAGCAGCTTGGGGGGAGCGAATAGCAATCAGCCCCAGCATTTT.

This clone has only one observation. The chain is built from TRBV18 and TRBJ1-1; D gene uncertain. Germline CDR1 and CDR2: KGHSH and LQKENI. This CDR3 contains 15 residues. V was shortened by 4 bases and J by 1 base, with 13 bases between the two germline ends. CDR3 loop: CASSQNQQRNTEAFF. CDR3 DNA: TGTGCCAGCTCACAGAACCAACAGCGGAACACTGAAGCTTTCTTT.

This clone was found a few times. V is TRBV23-1 and J is TRBJ1-5, with TRBD1 identical over 8 bases. TRBV23-1 is an ORF, and what it does is uncertain. CDR3 length: 15 amino acids. Germline trimming cut 2 bases from V and 3 bases from J; bases unmatched to any gene: 3. As DNA, the CDR3 is TGCGCCAGCAGTCAAGGACAGGGTATCAATCAGCCCCAGCATTTT. It specifies CASSQGQGINQPQHF.

This chain links TRBV18 with TRBJ1-2; D is unclear. The CDR3 has 13 residues. Germline V gene data show CDR1 as KGHSH and CDR2 as LQKENI. Trimming shortened V by 3 bases and J by 1 base, and 6 bases separated the two germline ends. This CDR3 reads CASSPRDNYGYTF. The CDR3 DNA is TGTGCCAGCTCACCGCGGGATAACTATGGCTACACCTTC.

The chain links TRBV6-5 to TRBJ1-1; 8 positions agree with TRBD1. From germline, CDR1 is MNHEY and CDR2 SVGAGI. Germline trimming cut 2 bases from V and 6 bases from J; bases unmatched to any gene: 11. The CDR3 consists of 16 residues. The CDR3, as DNA: TGTGCCAGCAGTTACACAACGCCGCAGGGGGCCCCTGAAGCTTTCTTT. Residues: CASSYTTPQGAPEAFF.

This clone showed up just once. The chain has TRBV19 and TRBJ2-1, with 8 positions matching TRBD1. Trimming at V came to 6 bases and at J to 7 bases, leaving 8 bases not matched to a gene. The CDR3 consists of 14 residues. Per the germline V gene, CDR1 is LNHDA and CDR2 is SQIVND (reference sequence). CDR3 region: CASSGQGGWNEQFF. CDR3 DNA sequence: TGTGCCAGTAGCGGACAGGGCGGATGGAATGAGCAGTTCTTC. Complete variable domain (other parts from reference TRBV19 and TRBJ2-1): DGGITQSPKYLFRKEGQNVTLSCEQNLNHDAMYWYRQDPGQGLRLIYYSQIVNDFQKGDIAEGYSVSREKKESFPLTVTSAQKNPTAFYLCASSGQGGWNEQFFGPGTRLTVL.

V usage is TRBV18 and J usage is TRBJ2-1, with D tentatively TRBD2 (6 bases). Trimming removed 1 base from V and 5 bases from J, with 12 bases in between. Germline V CDR1 and CDR2: KGHSH, LQKENI. The length of the CDR3 is 15 residues. In DNA, the CDR3 is TGTGCCAGCTCACCACTTGGGACTTGGGACAATGAGCAGTTCTTC. Its protein product is CASSPLGTWDNEQFF.

V gene TRBV2 combines with J gene TRBJ2-1; 13 nucleotides line up with TRBD2. The junction had 8 bases not matched to a gene; V was cut back by 6 bases and J by 9 bases. Germline CDR1 and CDR2: SNHLY and FYNNEI. The CDR3 runs to 15 residues. This chain's CDR3 is CASRLTSGGAGEQFF. The DNA for the CDR3 is TGTGCCAGCAGGCTAACTAGCGGGGGGGCAGGTGAGCAGTTCTTC.

The rearrangement links TRBV7-2 to TRBJ1-1, with D unclear. V was pared by 6 bases and J by 3 bases, with 23 bases between. The V gene's germline CDR1 is SGHTA and CDR2 FQGNSA. This CDR3 comprises 17 residues. CDR3 sequence (DNA): TGTGCCAGCAGGGAGGGCCTTGCCGGAACTCGGGACACTGAAGCTTTCTTT. The encoded protein is CASREGLAGTRDTEAFF.

The V call is TRBV5-5, the J call TRBJ1-1, with D unresolved. V dropped 0 bases and J dropped 5 bases, with 8 bases sitting between them. The CDR3 loop spans 13 amino acids. In germline, CDR1 is SGHKS, CDR2 YYEKEE (reference sequence). CDR3 amino acids: CASSLVPSTEAFF. The CDR3 nucleotides are TGTGCCAGCAGCTTGGTTCCCTCTACTGAAGCTTTCTTT.

The chain links TRBV5-4 to TRBJ1-4; the match to TRBD1 covers 7 bases. The CDR3 is 15 residues long. After removal of 3 bases from V and 5 bases from J, the junction contained 7 bases not matched to a gene. Germline CDR1 and CDR2: SGHNT and YYREEE (reference sequence). The CDR3 DNA reads TGTGCCAGCAGCTCTGTGGGACAGAGGAATGAAAAACTGTTTTTT. This sequence encodes CASSSVGQRNEKLFF.

Regarding this clone: The identical CDR3 is also encoded by other nucleotide sequences in the sample. The genes are TRBV3-1 (or the pseudogene TRBV3-2) and TRBJ1-3, with a tentative D call TRBD1 (5 bases). The V end lost 1 base, the J end lost 4 bases, and 5 bases lay between the germline ends. The CDR3 has 13 amino acids. The germline V gene has CDR1 LGHDT and CDR2 YNNKEL (reference sequence). The CDR3, as DNA: TGTGCCAGCAGCCAAGGGGGCGGAAACACCATATATTTT. It is translated as CASSQGGGNTIYF.

The V and J genes are TRBV6-5 and TRBJ1-1, with TRBD1 as a possible D gene (6 bases). The V gene's germline CDR1 is MNHEY and CDR2 SVGAGI. Trimming pared 2 bases from V and 4 bases from J, leaving 11 bases between. This CDR3 spans 14 amino acids. In nucleotides, the CDR3 is TGTGCCAGCAGTTACGGGGGGCCAAGCACTGAAGCTTTCTTT. Its translation: CASSYGGPSTEAFF.

The chain recombines TRBV9 with TRBJ1-1; a weak D match, TRBD1 (5 bases). V was trimmed by 2 bases and J by 1 base, leaving 9 bases between them. Germline V gene lookup returns CDR1 SGDLS and CDR2 YYNGEE. The CDR3 is made up of 14 amino acids. The CDR3 nucleotides are TGTGCCAGCAGCGTTTCTACAGGGAACACTGAAGCTTTCTTT. As protein: CASSVSTGNTEAFF.